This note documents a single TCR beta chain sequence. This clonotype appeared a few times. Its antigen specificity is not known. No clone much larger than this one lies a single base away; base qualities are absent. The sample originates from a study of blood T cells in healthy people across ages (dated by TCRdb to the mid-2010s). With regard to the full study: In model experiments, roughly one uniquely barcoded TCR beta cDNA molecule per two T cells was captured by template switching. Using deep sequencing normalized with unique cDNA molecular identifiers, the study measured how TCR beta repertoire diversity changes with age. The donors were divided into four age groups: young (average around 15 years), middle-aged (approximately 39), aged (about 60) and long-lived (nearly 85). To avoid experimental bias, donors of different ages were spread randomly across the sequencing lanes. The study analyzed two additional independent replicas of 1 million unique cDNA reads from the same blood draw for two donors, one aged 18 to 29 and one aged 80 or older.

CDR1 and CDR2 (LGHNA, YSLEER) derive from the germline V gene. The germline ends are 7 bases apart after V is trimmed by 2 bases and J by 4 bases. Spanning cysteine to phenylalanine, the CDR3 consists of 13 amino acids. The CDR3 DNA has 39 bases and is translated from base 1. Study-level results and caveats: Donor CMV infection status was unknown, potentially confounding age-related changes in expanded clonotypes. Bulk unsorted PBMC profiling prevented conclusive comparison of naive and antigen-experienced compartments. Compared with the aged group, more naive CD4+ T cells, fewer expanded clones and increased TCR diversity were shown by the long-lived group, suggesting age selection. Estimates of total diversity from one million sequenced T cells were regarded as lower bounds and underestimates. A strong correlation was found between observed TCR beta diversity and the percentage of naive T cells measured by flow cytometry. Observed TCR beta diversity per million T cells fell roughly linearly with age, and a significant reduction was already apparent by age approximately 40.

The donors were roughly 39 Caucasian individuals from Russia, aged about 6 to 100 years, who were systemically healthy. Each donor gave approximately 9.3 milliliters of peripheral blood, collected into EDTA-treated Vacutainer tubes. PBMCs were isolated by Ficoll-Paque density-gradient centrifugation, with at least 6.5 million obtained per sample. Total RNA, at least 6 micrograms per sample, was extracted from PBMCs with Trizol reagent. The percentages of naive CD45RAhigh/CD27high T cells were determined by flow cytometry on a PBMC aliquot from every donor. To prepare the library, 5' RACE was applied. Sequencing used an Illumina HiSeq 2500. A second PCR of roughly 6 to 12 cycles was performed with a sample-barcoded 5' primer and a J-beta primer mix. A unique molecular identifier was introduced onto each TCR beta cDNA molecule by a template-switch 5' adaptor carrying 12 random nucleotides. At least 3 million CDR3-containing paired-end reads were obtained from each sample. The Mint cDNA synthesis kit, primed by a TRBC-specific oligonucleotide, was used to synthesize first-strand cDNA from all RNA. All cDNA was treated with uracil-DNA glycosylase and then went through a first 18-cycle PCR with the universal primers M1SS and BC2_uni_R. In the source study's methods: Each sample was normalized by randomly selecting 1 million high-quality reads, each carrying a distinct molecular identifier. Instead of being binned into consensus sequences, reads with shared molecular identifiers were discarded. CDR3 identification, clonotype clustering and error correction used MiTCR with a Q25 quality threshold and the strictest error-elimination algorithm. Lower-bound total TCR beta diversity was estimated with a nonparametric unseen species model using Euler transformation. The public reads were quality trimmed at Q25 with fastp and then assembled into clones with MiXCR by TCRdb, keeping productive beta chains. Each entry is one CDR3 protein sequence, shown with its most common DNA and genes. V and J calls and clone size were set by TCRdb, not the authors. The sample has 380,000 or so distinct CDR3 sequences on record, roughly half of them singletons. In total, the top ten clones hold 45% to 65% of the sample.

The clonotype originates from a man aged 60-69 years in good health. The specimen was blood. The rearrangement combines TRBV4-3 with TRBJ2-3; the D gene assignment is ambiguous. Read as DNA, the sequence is TGCGCCAGCAGCCAACGGAGTGCAGATACGCAGTATTTT. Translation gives CASSQRSADTQYF.